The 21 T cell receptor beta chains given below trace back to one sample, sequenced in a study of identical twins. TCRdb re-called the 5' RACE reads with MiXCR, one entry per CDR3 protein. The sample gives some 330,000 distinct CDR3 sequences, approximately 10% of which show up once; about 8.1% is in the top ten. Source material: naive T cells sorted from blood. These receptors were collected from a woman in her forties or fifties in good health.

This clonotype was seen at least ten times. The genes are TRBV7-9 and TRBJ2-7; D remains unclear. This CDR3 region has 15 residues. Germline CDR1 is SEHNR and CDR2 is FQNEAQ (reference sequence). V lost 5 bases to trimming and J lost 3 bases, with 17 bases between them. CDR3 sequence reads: CASSPGPGRNYEQYF. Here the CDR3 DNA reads TGTGCCAGCAGCCCCGGTCCAGGTCGGAACTACGAGCAGTACTTC.

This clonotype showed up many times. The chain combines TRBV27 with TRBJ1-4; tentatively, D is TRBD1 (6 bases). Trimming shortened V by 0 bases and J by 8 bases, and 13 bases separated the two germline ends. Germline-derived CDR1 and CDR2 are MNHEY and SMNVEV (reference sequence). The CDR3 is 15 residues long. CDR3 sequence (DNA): TGTGCCAGCAGTTTATCGAGGGGGTTACGGGAAAAACTGTTTTTT. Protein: CASSLSRGLREKLFF.

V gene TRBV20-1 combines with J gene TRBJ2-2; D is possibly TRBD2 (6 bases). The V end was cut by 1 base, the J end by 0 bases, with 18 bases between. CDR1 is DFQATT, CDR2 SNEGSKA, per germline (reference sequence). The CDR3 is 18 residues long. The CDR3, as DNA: TGCAGTGCTAGAGTCGGCGCCGGGAGAGAGGCGAACACCGGGGAGCTGTTTTTT. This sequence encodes CSARVGAGREANTGELFF.

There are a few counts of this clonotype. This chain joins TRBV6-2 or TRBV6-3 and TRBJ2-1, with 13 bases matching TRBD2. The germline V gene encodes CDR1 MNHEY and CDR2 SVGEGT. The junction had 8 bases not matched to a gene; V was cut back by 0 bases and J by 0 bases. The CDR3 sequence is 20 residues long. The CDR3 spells CASSYSPGLAGPSSYNEQFF. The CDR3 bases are TGTGCCAGCAGTTACTCACCGGGACTAGCGGGACCGAGCTCCTACAATGAGCAGTTCTTC.

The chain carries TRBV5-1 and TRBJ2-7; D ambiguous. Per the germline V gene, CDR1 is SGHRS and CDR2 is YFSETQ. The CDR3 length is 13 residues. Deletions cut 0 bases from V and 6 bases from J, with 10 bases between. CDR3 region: CASSLVEWGEQYF. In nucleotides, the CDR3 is TGCGCCAGCAGCTTGGTCGAATGGGGCGAGCAGTACTTC.

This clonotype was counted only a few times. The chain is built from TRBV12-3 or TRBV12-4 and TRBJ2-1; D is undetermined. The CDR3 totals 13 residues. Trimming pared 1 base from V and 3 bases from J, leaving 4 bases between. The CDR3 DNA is TGTGCCAGCAGTTTAGTCGTCTACAATGAGCAGTTCTTC. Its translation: CASSLVVYNEQFF.

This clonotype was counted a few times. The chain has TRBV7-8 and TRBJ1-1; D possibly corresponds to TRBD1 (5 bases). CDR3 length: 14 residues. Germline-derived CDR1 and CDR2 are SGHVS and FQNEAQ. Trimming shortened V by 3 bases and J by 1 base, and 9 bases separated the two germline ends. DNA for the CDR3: TGTGCCAGCAGCTTTGAGGGGCGGAACACTGAAGCTTTCTTT. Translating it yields CASSFEGRNTEAFF.

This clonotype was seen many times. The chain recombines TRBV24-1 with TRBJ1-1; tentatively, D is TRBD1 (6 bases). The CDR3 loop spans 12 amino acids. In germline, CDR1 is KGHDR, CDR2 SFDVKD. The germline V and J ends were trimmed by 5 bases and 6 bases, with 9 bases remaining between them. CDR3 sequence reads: CATSAGGPEAFF. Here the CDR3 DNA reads TGTGCCACCAGTGCCGGGGGGCCTGAAGCTTTCTTT.

CDR3 coding DNA: TGTGCCATCAGTCAAGCCGGGACTAGCGGGTTGTCCTACGAGCAGTACTTC. Translated: CAISQAGTSGLSYEQYF. The chain uses TRBV10-3 and TRBJ2-7; TRBD2 matches at 12 bases. Germline V gene lookup returns CDR1 ENHRY and CDR2 SYGVKD. The CDR3 consists of 17 residues. V was pared by 5 bases and J by 1 base, with 9 bases of the junction left unmatched.

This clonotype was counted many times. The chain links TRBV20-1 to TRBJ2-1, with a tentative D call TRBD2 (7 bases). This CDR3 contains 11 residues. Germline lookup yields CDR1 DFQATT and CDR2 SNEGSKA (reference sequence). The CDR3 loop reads CTLGGDGEQFF. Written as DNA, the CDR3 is TGCACACTAGGGGGGGACGGTGAGCAGTTCTTC.

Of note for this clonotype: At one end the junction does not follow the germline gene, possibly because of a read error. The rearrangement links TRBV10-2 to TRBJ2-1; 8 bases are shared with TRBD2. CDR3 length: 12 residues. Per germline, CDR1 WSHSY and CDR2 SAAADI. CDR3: CASSESPVGGVF. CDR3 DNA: TGCGCCAGCAGTGAGTCGCCGGTCGGGGGGGTCTTC.

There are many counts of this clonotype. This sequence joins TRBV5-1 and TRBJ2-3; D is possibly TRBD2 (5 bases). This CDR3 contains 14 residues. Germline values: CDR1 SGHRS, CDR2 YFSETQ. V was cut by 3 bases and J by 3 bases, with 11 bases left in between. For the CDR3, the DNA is TGCGCCAGCAGCTCACTACGGACTACAGATACGCAGTATTTT. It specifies CASSSLRTTDTQYF.

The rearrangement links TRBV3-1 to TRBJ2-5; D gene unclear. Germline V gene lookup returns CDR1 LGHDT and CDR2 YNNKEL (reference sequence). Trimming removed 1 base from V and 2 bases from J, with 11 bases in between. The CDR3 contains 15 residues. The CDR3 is CASSQVDGIQETQYF. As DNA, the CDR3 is TGTGCCAGCAGCCAAGTTGATGGGATACAAGAGACCCAGTACTTC.

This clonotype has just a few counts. The CDR3 spells CASSLAGVGQPQHF. CDR3 bases: TGTGCCAGCAGCTTGGCCGGGGTCGGTCAGCCCCAGCATTTT. V gene TRBV5-6 combines with J gene TRBJ1-5, with D hard to call. Looked up from germline, CDR1 is SGHDT and CDR2 is YYEEEE. The CDR3 consists of 14 residues. The V and J ends lost 0 bases and 6 bases respectively, with 10 bases between them. The full variable domain, in which reference TRBV5-6 and TRBJ1-5 provide the parts outside the CDR3, is DAGVTQSPTHLIKTRGQQVTLRCSPKSGHDTVSWYQQALGQGPQFIFQYYEEEERQRGNFPDRFSGHQFPNYSSELNVNALLLGDSALYLCASSLAGVGQPQHFGDGTRLSIL.

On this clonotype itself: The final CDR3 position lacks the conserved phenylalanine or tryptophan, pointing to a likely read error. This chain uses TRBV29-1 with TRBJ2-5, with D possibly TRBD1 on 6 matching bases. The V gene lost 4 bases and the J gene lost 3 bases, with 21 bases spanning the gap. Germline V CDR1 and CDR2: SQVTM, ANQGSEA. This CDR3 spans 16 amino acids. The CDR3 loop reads CSVVGRRGRLEETQYS. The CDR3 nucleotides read TGCAGCGTTGTTGGGCGCAGGGGCCGGCTAGAAGAGACCCAGTACTCC.

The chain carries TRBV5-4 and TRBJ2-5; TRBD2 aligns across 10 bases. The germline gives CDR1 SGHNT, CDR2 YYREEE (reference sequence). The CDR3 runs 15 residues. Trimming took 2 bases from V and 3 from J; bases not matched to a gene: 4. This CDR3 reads CASSFGTSVEETQYF. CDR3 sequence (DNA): TGTGCCAGCAGCTTTGGGACTAGCGTGGAAGAGACCCAGTACTTC.

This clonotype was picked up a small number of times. The CDR3 spells CASSPILEASSYEQYF. CDR3 DNA: TGTGCCAGCAGCCCTATCCTAGAAGCGAGCTCCTACGAGCAGTACTTC. The J gene is TRBJ2-7, the V gene TRBV7-8; no clear D. V dropped 5 bases and J dropped 0 bases, with 17 bases sitting between them. The CDR3 runs 16 residues. Germline V CDR1 and CDR2: SGHVS, FQNEAQ.

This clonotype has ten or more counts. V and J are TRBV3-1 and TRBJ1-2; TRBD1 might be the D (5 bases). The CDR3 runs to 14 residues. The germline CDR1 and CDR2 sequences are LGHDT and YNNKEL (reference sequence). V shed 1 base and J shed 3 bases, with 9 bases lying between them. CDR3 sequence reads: CASSQGQIYYGYTF. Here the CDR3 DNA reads TGTGCCAGCAGCCAAGGACAGATCTACTATGGCTACACCTTC. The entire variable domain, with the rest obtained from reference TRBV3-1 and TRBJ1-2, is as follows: DTAVSQTPKYLVTQMGNDKSIKCEQNLGHDTMYWYKQDSKKFLKIMFSYNNKELIINETVPNRFSPKSPDKAHLNLHINSLELGDSAVYFCASSQGQIYYGYTFGSGTRLTVV.

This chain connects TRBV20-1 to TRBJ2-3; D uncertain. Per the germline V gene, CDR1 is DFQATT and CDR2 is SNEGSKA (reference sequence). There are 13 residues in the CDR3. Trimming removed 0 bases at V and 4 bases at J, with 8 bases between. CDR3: CSARDTLSDTQYF. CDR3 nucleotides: TGCAGTGCTAGAGATACTTTATCAGATACGCAGTATTTT.

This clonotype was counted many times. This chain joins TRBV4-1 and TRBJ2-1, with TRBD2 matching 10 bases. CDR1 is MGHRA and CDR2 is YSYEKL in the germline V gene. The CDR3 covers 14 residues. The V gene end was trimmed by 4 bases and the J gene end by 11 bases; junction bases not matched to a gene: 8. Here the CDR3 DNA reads TGCGCCAGCAGCCCGCGACTAGCGGGCACGAAGCAGTTCTTC. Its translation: CASSPRLAGTKQFF.

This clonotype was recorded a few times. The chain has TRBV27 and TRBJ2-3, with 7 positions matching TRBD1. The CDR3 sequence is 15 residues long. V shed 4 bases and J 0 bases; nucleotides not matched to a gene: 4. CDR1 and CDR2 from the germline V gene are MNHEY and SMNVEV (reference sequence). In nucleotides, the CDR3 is TGTGCCAGCAGTTCCGGGACAGTTAGCACAGATACGCAGTATTTT. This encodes CASSSGTVSTDTQYF.